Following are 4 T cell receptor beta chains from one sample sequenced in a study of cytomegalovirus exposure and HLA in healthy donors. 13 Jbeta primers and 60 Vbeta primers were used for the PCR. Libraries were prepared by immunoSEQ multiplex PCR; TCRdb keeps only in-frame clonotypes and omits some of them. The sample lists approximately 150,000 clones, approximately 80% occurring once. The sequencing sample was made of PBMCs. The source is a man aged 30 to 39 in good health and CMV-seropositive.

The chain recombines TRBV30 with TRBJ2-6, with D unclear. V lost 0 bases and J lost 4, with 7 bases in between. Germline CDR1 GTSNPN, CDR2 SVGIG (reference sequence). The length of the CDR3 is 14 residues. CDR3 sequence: CAWSVGFGANVLTF. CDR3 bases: TGTGCCTGGAGTGTCGGTTTCGGGGCCAACGTCCTGACTTTC.

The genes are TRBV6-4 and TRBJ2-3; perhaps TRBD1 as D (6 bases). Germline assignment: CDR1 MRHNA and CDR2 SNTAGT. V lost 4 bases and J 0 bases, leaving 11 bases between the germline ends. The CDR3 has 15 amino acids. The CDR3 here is CASSVQGLSTDTQYF. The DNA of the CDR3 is TGTGCCAGCAGTGTCCAGGGGCTAAGCACAGATACGCAGTATTTT.

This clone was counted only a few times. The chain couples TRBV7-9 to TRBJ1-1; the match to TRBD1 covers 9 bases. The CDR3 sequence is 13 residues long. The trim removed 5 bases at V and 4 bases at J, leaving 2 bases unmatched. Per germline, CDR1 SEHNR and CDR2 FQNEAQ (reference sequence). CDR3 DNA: TGTGCCAGCAGCGCGACAGGGGGCACTGAAGCTTTCTTT. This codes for CASSATGGTEAFF.

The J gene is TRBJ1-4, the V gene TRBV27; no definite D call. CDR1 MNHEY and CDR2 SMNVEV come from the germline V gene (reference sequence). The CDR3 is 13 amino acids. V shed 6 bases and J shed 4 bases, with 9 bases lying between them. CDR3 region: CASRSYGNEKLFF. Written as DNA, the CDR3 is TGTGCCAGCAGGTCCTATGGTAATGAAAAACTGTTTTTT.